This T cell receptor (beta chain) was captured by sequencing in a study of response to subunit inactivated influenza vaccine. Whole-study findings and limits: Authors suggested that a seasonal influenza vaccination recruits few new T cells each time.

Each CDR3 protein gets one entry after TCRdb re-called the RT-PCR reads with MiXCR. The sample records hundreds of thousands of distinct CDR3 sequences, 11% to 15% being singletons. This clonotype has only a few counts. Its target is not known. Germline CDR1 and CDR2: SGHVS and FQNEAQ. Trimming removed 1 base from V and 3 bases from J, with 4 bases in between. The CDR3 totals 13 residues. The chain uses TRBV7-8 and TRBJ2-1, with D uncertain. The sequences come from PBMCs from blood, collected 14 days before vaccination. This TCR was recovered from a middle-aged man who received an inactivated influenza vaccine. CDR3 sequence (DNA): TGTGCCAGCAGCTTAGAATACTACAATGAGCAGTTCTTC. Translating it yields CASSLEYYNEQFF.